This TCR beta chain was found in a study of shared clonotypes between healthy human individuals. Study context: There were three CD4 naive, three CD4 memory, two CD8 naive and one CD8 memory plates per donor.

The germline V and J ends were trimmed by 4 bases and 8 bases, with 17 bases remaining between them. This CDR3 region has 15 residues. Germline loops: CDR1 SGHTA, CDR2 FQGNSA. Healthy adults negative for HIV, lacking recent acute infections or vaccinations, served as donors. CD4+ cells yielded CD45RA+ naive and CD45RA-negative memory subsets. The authors loaded 200 ng DNA, 30,000 to 35,000 T cell genomes, into sorted-subset replicate PCRs. The protocol was immunoSEQ multiplex PCR, while the TCRdb copy is restricted to in-frame clones and leaves out a portion. The table lists 2 million to 2.5 million clones, more than 85% of them singletons.

What was sequenced was naive CD4+ T cells from PBMCs. Stated subset: CD45RA+ positively selected. This chain joins TRBV7-2 and TRBJ1-4; a possible D gene is TRBD1 (5 bases). The sequence was obtained from a man between 18 and 35 years old in good health. Some clones in this sample may be carry-over from other donors' samples. CDR3 coding DNA: TGTGCCAGCAGCTCTCGCAGGGCATTAGGGGAAAAACTGTTTTTT. This sequence encodes CASSSRRALGEKLFF.